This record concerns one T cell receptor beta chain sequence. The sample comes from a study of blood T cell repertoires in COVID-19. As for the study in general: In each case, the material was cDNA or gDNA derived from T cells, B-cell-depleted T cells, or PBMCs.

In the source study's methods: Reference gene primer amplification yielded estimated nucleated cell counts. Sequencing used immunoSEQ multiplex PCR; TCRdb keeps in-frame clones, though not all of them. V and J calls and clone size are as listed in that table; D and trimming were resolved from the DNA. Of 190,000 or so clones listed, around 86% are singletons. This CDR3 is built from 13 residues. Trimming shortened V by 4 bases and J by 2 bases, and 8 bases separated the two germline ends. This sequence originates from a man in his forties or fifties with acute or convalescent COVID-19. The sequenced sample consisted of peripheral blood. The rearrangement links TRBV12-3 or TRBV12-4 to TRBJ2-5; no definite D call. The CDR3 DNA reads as TGTGCCAGCAGTTGGCTTAAACAAGAGACCCAGTACTTC. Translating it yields CASSWLKQETQYF.